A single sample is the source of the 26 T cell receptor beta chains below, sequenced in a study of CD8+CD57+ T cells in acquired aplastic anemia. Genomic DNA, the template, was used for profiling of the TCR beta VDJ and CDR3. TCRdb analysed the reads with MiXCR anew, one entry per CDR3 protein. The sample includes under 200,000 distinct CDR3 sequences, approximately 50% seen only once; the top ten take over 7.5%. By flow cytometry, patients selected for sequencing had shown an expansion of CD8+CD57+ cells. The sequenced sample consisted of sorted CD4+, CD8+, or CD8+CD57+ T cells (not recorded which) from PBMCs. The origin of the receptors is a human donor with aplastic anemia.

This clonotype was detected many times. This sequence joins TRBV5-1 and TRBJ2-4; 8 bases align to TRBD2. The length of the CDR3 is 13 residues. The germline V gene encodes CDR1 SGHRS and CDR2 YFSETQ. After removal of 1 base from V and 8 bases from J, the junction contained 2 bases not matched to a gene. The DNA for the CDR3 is TGCGCCAGCAGCTTGTCCGGGAGGGACATTCAGTACTTC. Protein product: CASSLSGRDIQYF.

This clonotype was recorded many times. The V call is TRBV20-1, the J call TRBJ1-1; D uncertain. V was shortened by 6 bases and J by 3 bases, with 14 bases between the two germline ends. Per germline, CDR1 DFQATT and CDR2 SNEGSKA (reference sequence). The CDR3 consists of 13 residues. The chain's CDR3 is CSAQRVWDTEAFF. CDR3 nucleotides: TGCAGTGCGCAGAGGGTATGGGACACTGAAGCTTTCTTT.

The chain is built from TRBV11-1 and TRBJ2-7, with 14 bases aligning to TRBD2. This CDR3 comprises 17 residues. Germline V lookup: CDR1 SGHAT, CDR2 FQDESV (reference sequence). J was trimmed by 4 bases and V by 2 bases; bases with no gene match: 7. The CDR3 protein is CASSLRLAGGPGYEQYF. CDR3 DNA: TGTGCCAGCAGCTTACGACTAGCGGGAGGGCCGGGGTACGAGCAGTACTTC.

The CDR3 DNA is TGTGCCAGTACTATGACAGGGAACTATGGCTACACCTTC. Translated: CASTMTGNYGYTF. The V gene is TRBV19, the J gene TRBJ1-2, with 7 bases that match TRBD1. Germline trimming cut 7 bases from V and 2 bases from J; bases unmatched to any gene: 4. Germline V lookup: CDR1 LNHDA, CDR2 SQIVND (reference sequence). This CDR3 region has 13 residues. The whole variable domain, remainder taken from reference TRBV19 and TRBJ1-2, is DGGITQSPKYLFRKEGQNVTLSCEQNLNHDAMYWYRQDPGQGLRLIYYSQIVNDFQKGDIAEGYSVSREKKESFPLTVTSAQKNPTAFYLCASTMTGNYGYTFGSGTRLTVV.

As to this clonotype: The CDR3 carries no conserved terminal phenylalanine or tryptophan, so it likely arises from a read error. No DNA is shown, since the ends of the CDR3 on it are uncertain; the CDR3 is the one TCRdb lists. The CDR3 is CASSEDRGTEALI. The V call is TRBV2, the J call TRBJ1-1. Germline CDR1 is SNHLY and CDR2 is FYNNEI. The CDR3 spans 13 residues, counting both ends.

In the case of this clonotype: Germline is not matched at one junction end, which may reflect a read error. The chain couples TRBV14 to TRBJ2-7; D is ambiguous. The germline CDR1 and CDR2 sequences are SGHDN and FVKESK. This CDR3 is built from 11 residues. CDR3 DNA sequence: TGCGCCAGCAGTAAGGGTTTAAAGCAGTACTTC. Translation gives CASSKGLKQYF.

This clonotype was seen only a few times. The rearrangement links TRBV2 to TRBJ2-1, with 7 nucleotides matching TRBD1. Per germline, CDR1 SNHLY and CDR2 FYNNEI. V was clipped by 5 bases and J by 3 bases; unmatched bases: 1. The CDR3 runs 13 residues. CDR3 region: CASSRQGYNEQFF. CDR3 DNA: TGTGCCAGCAGTAGACAGGGCTACAATGAGCAGTTCTTC.

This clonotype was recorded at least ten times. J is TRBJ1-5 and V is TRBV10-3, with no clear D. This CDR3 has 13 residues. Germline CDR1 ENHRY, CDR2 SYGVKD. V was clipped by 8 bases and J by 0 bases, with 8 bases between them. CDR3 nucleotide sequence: TGTGCCATCGCCGCGGATAGCAATCAGCCCCAGCATTTT. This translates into CAIAADSNQPQHF.

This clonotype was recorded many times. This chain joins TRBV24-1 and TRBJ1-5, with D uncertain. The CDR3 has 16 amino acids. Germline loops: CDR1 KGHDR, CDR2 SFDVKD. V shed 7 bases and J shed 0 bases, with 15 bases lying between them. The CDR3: CATRGAKQYSNQPQHF. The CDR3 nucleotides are TGTGCCACCAGGGGCGCGAAGCAGTATAGCAATCAGCCCCAGCATTTT.

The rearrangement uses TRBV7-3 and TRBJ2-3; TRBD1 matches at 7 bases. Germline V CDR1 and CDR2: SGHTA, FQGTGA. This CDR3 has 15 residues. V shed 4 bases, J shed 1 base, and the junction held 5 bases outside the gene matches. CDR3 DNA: TGTGCCAGCAGCTCGACAGGGCAGCGCACAGATACGCAGTATTTT. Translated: CASSSTGQRTDTQYF.

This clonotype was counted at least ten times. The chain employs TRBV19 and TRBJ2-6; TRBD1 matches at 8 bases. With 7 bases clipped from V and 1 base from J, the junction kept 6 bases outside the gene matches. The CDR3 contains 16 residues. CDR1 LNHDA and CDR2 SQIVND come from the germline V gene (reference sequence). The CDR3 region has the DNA TGTGCCAGTAAGGTCGACAGGGGATCTGGGGCCAACGTCCTGACTTTC. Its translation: CASKVDRGSGANVLTF.

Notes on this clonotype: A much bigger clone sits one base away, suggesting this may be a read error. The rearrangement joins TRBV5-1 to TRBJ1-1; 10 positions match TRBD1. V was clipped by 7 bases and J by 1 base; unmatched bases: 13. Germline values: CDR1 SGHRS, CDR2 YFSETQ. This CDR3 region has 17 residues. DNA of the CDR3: TGCGCCAGCGGCAGAACCGGGACAGGGGCTCGGAACACTGAAGCTTTCTTT. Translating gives CASGRTGTGARNTEAFF. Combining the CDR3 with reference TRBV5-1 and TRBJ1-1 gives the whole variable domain KAGVTQTPRYLIKTRGQQVTLSCSPISGHRSVSWYQQTPGQGLQFLFEYFSETQRNKGNFPGRFSGRQFSNSRSEMNVSTLELGDSALYLCASGRTGTGARNTEAFFGQGTRLTVV.

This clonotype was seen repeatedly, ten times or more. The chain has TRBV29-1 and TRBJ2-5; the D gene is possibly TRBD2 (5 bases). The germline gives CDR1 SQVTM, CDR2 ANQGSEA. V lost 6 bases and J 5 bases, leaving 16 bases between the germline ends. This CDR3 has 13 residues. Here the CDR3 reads CSVVGTRYETQYF. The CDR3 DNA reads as TGCAGCGTGGTGGGAACTAGATACGAGACCCAGTACTTC.

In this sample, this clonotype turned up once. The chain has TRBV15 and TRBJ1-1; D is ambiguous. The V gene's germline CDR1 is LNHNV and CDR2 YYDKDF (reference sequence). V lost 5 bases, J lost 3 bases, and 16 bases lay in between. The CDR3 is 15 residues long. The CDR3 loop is CATSDRRRWDTEAFF. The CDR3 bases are TGTGCCACCAGCGATCGGAGGAGATGGGACACTGAAGCTTTCTTT.

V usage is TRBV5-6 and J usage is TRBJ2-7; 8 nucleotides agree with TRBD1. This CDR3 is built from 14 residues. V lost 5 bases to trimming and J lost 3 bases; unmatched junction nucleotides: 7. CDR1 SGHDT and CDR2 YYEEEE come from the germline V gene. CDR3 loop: CASRNGQGSYEQYF. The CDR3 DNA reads TGTGCCAGCAGGAATGGACAGGGAAGCTACGAGCAGTACTTC.

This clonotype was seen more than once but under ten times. CDR3 in DNA: TGTGCCATCAGTGAGTCTTCAACAGGGGGCACTGAAGCTTTCTTT. Translating it yields CAISESSTGGTEAFF. This sequence joins TRBV10-3 and TRBJ1-1; 8 bases are shared with TRBD1. V lost 0 bases, J lost 4 bases, and 4 bases stayed unmatched. This CDR3 spans 15 amino acids. CDR1 and CDR2 (germline): ENHRY, SYGVKD.

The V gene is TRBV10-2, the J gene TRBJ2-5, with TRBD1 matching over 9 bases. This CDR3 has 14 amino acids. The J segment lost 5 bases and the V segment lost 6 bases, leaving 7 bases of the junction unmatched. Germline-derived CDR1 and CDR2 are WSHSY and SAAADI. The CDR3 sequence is CASREGQGRETQYF. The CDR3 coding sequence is TGCGCCAGCAGGGAGGGACAGGGTAGGGAGACCCAGTACTTC.

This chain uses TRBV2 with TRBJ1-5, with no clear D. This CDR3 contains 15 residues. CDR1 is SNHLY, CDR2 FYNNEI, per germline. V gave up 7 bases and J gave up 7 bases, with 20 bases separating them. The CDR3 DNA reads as TGTGCCAGCAAATTGAGTCTGGCCGGGGAACAGCCCCAGCATTTT. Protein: CASKLSLAGEQPQHF.

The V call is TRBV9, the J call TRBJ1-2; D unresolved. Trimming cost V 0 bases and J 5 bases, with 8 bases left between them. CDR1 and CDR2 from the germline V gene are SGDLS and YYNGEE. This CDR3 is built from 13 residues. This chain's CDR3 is CASSVGVGYGYTF. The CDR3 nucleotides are TGTGCCAGCAGCGTAGGGGTGGGGTATGGCTACACCTTC.

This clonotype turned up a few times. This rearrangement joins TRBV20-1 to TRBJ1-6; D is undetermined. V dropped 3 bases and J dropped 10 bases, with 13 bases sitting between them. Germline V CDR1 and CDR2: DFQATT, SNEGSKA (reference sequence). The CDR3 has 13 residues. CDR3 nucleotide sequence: TGCAGTGCTAGGATGGGGTTAGGGTCACCCCTCCACTTT. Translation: CSARMGLGSPLHF.

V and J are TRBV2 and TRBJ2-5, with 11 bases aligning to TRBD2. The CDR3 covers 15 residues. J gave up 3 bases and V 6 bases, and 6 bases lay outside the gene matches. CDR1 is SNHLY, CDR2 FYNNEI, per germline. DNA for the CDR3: TGTGCCAGCAGCGGACTAGCGGGTGGGGAAGAGACCCAGTACTTC. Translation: CASSGLAGGEETQYF.

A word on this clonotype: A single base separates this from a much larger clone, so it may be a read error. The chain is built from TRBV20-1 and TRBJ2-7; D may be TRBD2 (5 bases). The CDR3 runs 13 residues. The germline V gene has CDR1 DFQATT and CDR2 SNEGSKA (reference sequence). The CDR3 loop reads CSASPGSNYVQYF. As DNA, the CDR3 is TGCAGTGCCTCCCCGGGATCGAACTACGTGCAGTACTTC.

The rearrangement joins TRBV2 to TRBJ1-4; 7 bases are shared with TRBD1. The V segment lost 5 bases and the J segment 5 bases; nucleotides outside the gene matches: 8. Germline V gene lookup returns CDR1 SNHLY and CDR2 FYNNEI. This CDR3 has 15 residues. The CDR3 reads CASSLAGQRNEKLFF. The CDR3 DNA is TGTGCCAGCAGTTTGGCGGGACAGAGAAATGAAAAACTGTTTTTT.

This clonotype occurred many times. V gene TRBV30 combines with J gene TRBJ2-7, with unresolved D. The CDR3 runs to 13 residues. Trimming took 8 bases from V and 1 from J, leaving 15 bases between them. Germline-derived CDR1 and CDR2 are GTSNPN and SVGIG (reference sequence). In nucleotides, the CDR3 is TGTGCCATGTCACCTAAAGGATCCTACGAGCAGTACTTC. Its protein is CAMSPKGSYEQYF.

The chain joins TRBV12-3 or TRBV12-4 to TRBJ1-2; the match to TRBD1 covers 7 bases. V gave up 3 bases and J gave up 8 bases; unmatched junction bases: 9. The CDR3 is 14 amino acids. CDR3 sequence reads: CASSFRGQLKGYTF. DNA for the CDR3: TGTGCCAGCAGTTTCAGGGGACAGCTGAAGGGCTACACCTTC.

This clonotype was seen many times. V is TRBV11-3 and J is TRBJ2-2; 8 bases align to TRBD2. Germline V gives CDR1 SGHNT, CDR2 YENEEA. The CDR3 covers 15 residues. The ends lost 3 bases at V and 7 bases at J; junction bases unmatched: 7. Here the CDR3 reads CASSFSGNGYGELFF. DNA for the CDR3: TGTGCCAGCAGCTTTAGCGGGAACGGGTACGGGGAGCTGTTTTTT.